One sample yielded the 17 T cell receptor beta chains listed below, sequenced in a study of response to subunit inactivated influenza vaccine. TCRdb processed the RT-PCR reads anew with MiXCR; each CDR3 protein has one entry. The table records about 520,000 distinct CDR3 sequences, under 8.5% of them present only once. The sample in question was PBMCs from blood, obtained less than 30 months after vaccination. The origin of the receptors is a man aged 50-75 years who received an inactivated influenza vaccine.

This clonotype showed up just a few times. This chain connects TRBV12-3 or TRBV12-4 to TRBJ1-1; no clear D gene. The ends were cut back, 1 base at V and 10 bases at J, with 13 bases in the middle. The CDR3 loop spans 13 amino acids. Here the CDR3 reads CASSLGAGVAAFF. The CDR3 DNA follows: TGTGCCAGCAGTTTAGGGGCTGGAGTTGCAGCTTTCTTT.

This clonotype was picked up many times. The V call is TRBV7-9, the J call TRBJ2-1; TRBD2 matches at 8 bases. The germline CDR1 and CDR2 sequences are SEHNR and FQNEAQ (reference sequence). This CDR3 has 17 residues. Trimming at V came to 0 bases and at J to 8 bases, leaving 12 bases not matched to a gene. The CDR3 here is CASSLAQLAVKAYEQFF. CDR3 sequence (DNA): TGTGCCAGCAGCTTAGCGCAACTAGCGGTTAAGGCCTATGAGCAGTTCTTC.

The chain joins TRBV6-6 to TRBJ2-5, with D unresolved. CDR1 is MNHNY and CDR2 is SVGAGI in the germline V gene (reference sequence). Trimming took 6 bases from V and 4 from J, leaving 12 bases between them. The CDR3 length is 13 residues. The CDR3 sequence: CASSTNPGETQYF. The CDR3 nucleotides are TGTGCCAGCAGCACAAATCCCGGAGAGACCCAGTACTTC.

This clonotype was seen ten or more times. V gene TRBV20-1 combines with J gene TRBJ2-7; perhaps TRBD2 as D (5 bases). Germline V lookup: CDR1 DFQATT, CDR2 SNEGSKA (reference sequence). Trimming shortened V by 0 bases and J by 2 bases, and 11 bases separated the two germline ends. This CDR3 has 14 residues. The CDR3 reads CSARDLRGAYEQYF. The CDR3 DNA is TGCAGTGCTAGAGATCTCCGGGGAGCCTACGAGCAGTACTTC.

In its sample, this clonotype was seen many times. The genes are TRBV10-1 and TRBJ2-2, with a tentative D call TRBD2 (6 bases). Germline V gene sequence: CDR1 WNHNN, CDR2 SYGVQD (reference sequence). The CDR3 length is 13 residues. Trimming cost V 8 bases and J 2 bases, with 9 bases left between them. CDR3 residues: CASGGTNTGELFF. Here the CDR3 DNA reads TGCGCCAGCGGGGGGACCAACACCGGGGAGCTGTTTTTT.

This clonotype was picked up a small number of times. The chain is built from TRBV4-3 and TRBJ2-3; D remains unclear. There are 14 residues in the CDR3. From germline, CDR1 is LGHNA and CDR2 YSLEER. V lost 0 bases, J lost 8 bases, and 12 bases lay in between. The CDR3 DNA is TGCGCCAGCAGCCAAGATCGGCTTGTAGGTACGCAGTATTTT. Protein: CASSQDRLVGTQYF.

J is TRBJ2-2 and V is TRBV15, with 9 bases matching TRBD2. Per germline, CDR1 LNHNV and CDR2 YYDKDF (reference sequence). The CDR3 has 15 residues. The V and J ends lost 1 base and 6 bases, in that order; junction bases with no gene match: 3. Here the CDR3 DNA reads TGTGCCACCAGCAGAGTAGCGGGGGCCGCCGGGGAGCTGTTTTTT. Its protein is CATSRVAGAAGELFF.

The rearrangement uses TRBV3-1 and TRBJ2-7; tentatively, D is TRBD1 (6 bases). This CDR3 has 16 residues. Deletions cut 1 base from V and 3 bases from J, with 16 bases between. CDR1 and CDR2 (germline): LGHDT, YNNKEL (reference sequence). CDR3 in DNA: TGTGCCAGCAGCCAAGCTCTAGGACAGCACTTCTACGAGCAGTACTTC. Translating it yields CASSQALGQHFYEQYF.

This clonotype was detected ten times or more. The chain employs TRBV11-3 and TRBJ2-1, with D maybe TRBD1 (6 bases). The CDR3 contains 12 residues. The germline V gene encodes CDR1 SGHNT and CDR2 YENEEA. Trimming stripped 4 bases from V and 11 bases from J, with 12 bases between. The CDR3 DNA is TGTGCCAGCAGCTCCGACGGGGACAAGCAGTTCTTC. This translates into CASSSDGDKQFF.

The chain carries TRBV7-9 and TRBJ2-7; 9 nucleotides match TRBD1. The CDR3 contains 13 residues. Germline lookup yields CDR1 SEHNR and CDR2 FQNEAQ (reference sequence). The junction had 3 bases not matched to a gene; V was cut back by 4 bases and J by 5 bases. The CDR3 region is CASSWGQGDEQYF. The CDR3 nucleotides are TGTGCCAGCAGCTGGGGACAGGGTGACGAGCAGTACTTC.

The sample holds many counts of this clonotype. The chain uses TRBV6-1 and TRBJ2-7; D might be TRBD2 (5 bases). The CDR3 runs 14 residues. From germline, CDR1 is MNHNS and CDR2 SASEGT. V lost 7 bases, J lost 0 bases, and 13 bases lay in between. CDR3 nucleotide sequence: TGTGCCAGCACCAAAGGTCGGGACTCCTACGAGCAGTACTTC. Translated: CASTKGRDSYEQYF.

J is TRBJ2-5 and V is TRBV11-2; 9 bases are shared with TRBD1. V lost 6 bases and J lost 5; bases outside the gene matches: 13. The CDR3 covers 16 residues. Germline-derived CDR1 and CDR2 are SGHAT and FQNNGV. CDR3 sequence: CASRRLGTGGLETQYF. CDR3 in DNA: TGTGCCAGCAGACGCCTAGGAACAGGGGGCTTGGAGACCCAGTACTTC.

This chain's CDR3 is CASSDRDRVENYGYTF. The CDR3, as DNA: TGTGCCAGCAGTGACCGGGACAGGGTCGAAAACTATGGCTACACCTTC. This rearrangement joins TRBV6-1 to TRBJ1-2, with 9 bases that match TRBD1. J gave up 2 bases and V 3 bases, and 7 bases lay outside the gene matches. Germline lookup yields CDR1 MNHNS and CDR2 SASEGT. The CDR3 has 16 residues.

The table lists this clonotype with a few counts. The chain joins TRBV12-3 or TRBV12-4 to TRBJ2-7, with 12 positions matching TRBD2. The CDR3 sequence is 15 residues long. V shed 5 bases, J shed 6 bases, and the junction held 8 bases outside the gene matches. The CDR3 spells CASSPLAGGWGEQYF. The CDR3 coding sequence is TGTGCCAGCAGTCCACTAGCGGGAGGATGGGGCGAGCAGTACTTC.

This clonotype appeared a few times. This chain's CDR3 is CASSKAELAGYNEQFF. The CDR3 nucleotides are TGTGCCAGCAGCAAAGCTGAACTAGCGGGGTACAATGAGCAGTTCTTC. This chain links TRBV21-1 with TRBJ2-1; the table assigns TRBD2, which was not confirmed against the DNA. TRBV21-1 counts as a pseudogene. The CDR3 totals 16 residues.

The chain carries TRBV6-2 or TRBV6-3 and TRBJ2-1; 10 positions agree with TRBD1. The CDR3 runs to 16 residues. From germline, CDR1 is MNHEY and CDR2 SVGEGT. After removal of 5 bases from V and 4 bases from J, the junction contained 8 bases not matched to a gene. The CDR3 protein is CASSRRQGAGYNEQFF. For the CDR3, the DNA is TGTGCCAGCAGTAGACGACAGGGGGCGGGTTACAATGAGCAGTTCTTC.

Only a few counts were recorded for this clonotype. J is TRBJ2-1 and V is TRBV7-2; D not resolved. Trimming pared 2 bases from V and 0 bases from J, leaving 11 bases between. Looked up from germline, CDR1 is SGHTA and CDR2 is FQGNSA. The CDR3 extends over 16 amino acids. This chain's CDR3 is CASSLLSESSYNEQFF. CDR3 nucleotide sequence: TGTGCCAGCAGCTTATTGTCTGAAAGCTCCTACAATGAGCAGTTCTTC.